The rows below give T cell receptor beta chains drawn from one sample of a study of blood T cell repertoires in COVID-19. This table comes from immunoSEQ multiplex PCR, and its TCRdb copy is limited to in-frame clones, with some not included. The table has about 310,000 clones, around 90% seen once. Material: PBMCs or T cells enriched from blood (not recorded which). The receptors here all came from a man aged 55 to 69 who had recovered from COVID-19. Each CDR3 is given with its conserved first and last residue. Fields, in order: V gene, clone size, J gene, CDR3 protein. Not every row has a clone size; where given, it reads once, few, many or a size class.

v_gene: TRBV5-4; abundance: once; j_gene: TRBJ2-7; CDR3aa: CASSVRLAGRYEQYF
v_gene: TRBV28; abundance: -; j_gene: TRBJ1-5; CDR3aa: CASSLSGNQPQHF
v_gene: TRBV7-8; abundance: once; j_gene: TRBJ2-7; CDR3aa: CASSRQRNEQYF
v_gene: TRBV11-1; abundance: medium-sized; j_gene: TRBJ2-6; CDR3aa: CASRSQNSGANVLTF
v_gene: TRBV11-2; abundance: -; j_gene: TRBJ2-2; CDR3aa: CASTLTGANTGELFF
v_gene: TRBV18; abundance: -; j_gene: TRBJ2-7; CDR3aa: CASSPGGRGEQYF
v_gene: TRBV18; abundance: -; j_gene: TRBJ2-5; CDR3aa: CASSPPRRGVQETQYF
v_gene: TRBV9; abundance: -; j_gene: TRBJ2-7; CDR3aa: CASSAASGPTYEQYF
v_gene: TRBV7-2; abundance: -; j_gene: TRBJ1-3; CDR3aa: CASSFRYGAGNTIYF
v_gene: TRBV20-1; abundance: -; j_gene: TRBJ2-7; CDR3aa: CSASGGQVRFGSYEQYF
v_gene: TRBV24-1; abundance: -; j_gene: TRBJ1-1; CDR3aa: CATSDPRAFPYEAFF
v_gene: TRBV2; abundance: -; j_gene: TRBJ2-2; CDR3aa: CASSETTNTGELFF
v_gene: TRBV6-5; abundance: -; j_gene: TRBJ1-5; CDR3aa: CASKSLVGSNQPQHF
v_gene: TRBV7-9; abundance: -; j_gene: TRBJ2-1; CDR3aa: CASLALSSYNEQFF
v_gene: TRBV4-1; abundance: -; j_gene: TRBJ2-1; CDR3aa: CASSQVQERNEQFF
v_gene: TRBV27; abundance: -; j_gene: TRBJ2-2; CDR3aa: CATAWWAGGFTGELFF
v_gene: TRBV11-3; abundance: -; j_gene: TRBJ2-3; CDR3aa: CASSTGQGTDTQYF
v_gene: TRBV5-4; abundance: once; j_gene: TRBJ2-1; CDR3aa: CASSPMGQRIYNEQFF
v_gene: TRBV6-5; abundance: -; j_gene: TRBJ1-2; CDR3aa: CASRAPIQYGYTF
v_gene: TRBV6-5; abundance: -; j_gene: TRBJ2-5; CDR3aa: CASSYSTGETQYF
v_gene: TRBV18; abundance: -; j_gene: TRBJ2-1; CDR3aa: CASSPLTGGSYNEQFF
v_gene: TRBV27; abundance: -; j_gene: TRBJ2-5; CDR3aa: CASSLDGQGRKTQYF
v_gene: TRBV5-4; abundance: -; j_gene: TRBJ2-7; CDR3aa: CASSLDPGVGAYEQYF
v_gene: TRBV5-4; abundance: -; j_gene: TRBJ2-5; CDR3aa: CASSSPGTSGETQYF
v_gene: TRBV5-4; abundance: -; j_gene: TRBJ2-5; CDR3aa: CASSATPDRQETQYF
v_gene: TRBV28; abundance: -; j_gene: TRBJ1-6; CDR3aa: CASSSPGRSSPLHF
v_gene: TRBV18; abundance: -; j_gene: TRBJ2-7; CDR3aa: CASSSLRGAPSVLYEQYF
v_gene: TRBV7-9; abundance: -; j_gene: TRBJ2-2; CDR3aa: CASSLVTGATGELFF
v_gene: TRBV10-1; abundance: -; j_gene: TRBJ2-1; CDR3aa: CASSEKAGTGKREGLGEQFF
v_gene: TRBV6-5; abundance: -; j_gene: TRBJ1-6; CDR3aa: CASSYTGSINSPLHF
v_gene: TRBV9; abundance: -; j_gene: TRBJ1-1; CDR3aa: CASSAGTALGAFF
v_gene: TRBV3-1/TRBV3-2; abundance: once; j_gene: TRBJ2-3; CDR3aa: CASSQQLAGGPGTQYF
v_gene: TRBV5-1; abundance: once; j_gene: TRBJ2-1; CDR3aa: CASTPGQASGPNEQFF
v_gene: TRBV4-2; abundance: -; j_gene: TRBJ1-3; CDR3aa: CASSQDSTEGNTIYF
v_gene: TRBV7-3; abundance: -; j_gene: TRBJ2-1; CDR3aa: CASSPRQGGNEQFF
v_gene: TRBV12-5; abundance: -; j_gene: TRBJ1-2; CDR3aa: CASGLGANYGYTF
v_gene: TRBV9; abundance: -; j_gene: TRBJ2-3; CDR3aa: CASSVLAGAFADTQYF